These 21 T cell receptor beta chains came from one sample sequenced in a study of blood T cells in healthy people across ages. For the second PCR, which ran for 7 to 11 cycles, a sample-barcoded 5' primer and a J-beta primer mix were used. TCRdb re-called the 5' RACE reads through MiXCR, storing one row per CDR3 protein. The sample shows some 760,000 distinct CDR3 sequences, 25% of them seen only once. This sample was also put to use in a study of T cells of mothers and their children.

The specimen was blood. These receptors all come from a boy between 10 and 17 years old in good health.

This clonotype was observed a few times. In DNA form, the CDR3 reads TGTGCCAGCAGTTTACAGGGGGCTAAGGGCGAGCAGTACTTC. This encodes CASSLQGAKGEQYF. This sequence joins TRBV28 and TRBJ2-7; 8 nucleotides agree with TRBD1. Germline CDR1 reads MDHEN; CDR2 reads SYDVKM. V gave up 2 bases and J gave up 6 bases; unmatched junction bases: 6. The length of the CDR3 is 14 residues.

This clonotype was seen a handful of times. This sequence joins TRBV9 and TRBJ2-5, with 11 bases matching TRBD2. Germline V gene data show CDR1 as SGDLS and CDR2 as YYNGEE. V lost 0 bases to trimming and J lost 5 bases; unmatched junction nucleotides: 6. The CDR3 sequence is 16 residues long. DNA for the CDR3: TGTGCCAGCAGCGTAGGAGTAGCGGGAGGGTTTGAGACCCAGTACTTC. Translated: CASSVGVAGGFETQYF.

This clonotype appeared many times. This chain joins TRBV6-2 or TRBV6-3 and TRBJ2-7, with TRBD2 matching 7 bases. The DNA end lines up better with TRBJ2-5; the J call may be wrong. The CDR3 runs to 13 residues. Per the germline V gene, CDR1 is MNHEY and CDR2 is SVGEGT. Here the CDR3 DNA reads TGTGCCAGCAGTCCAAACGGGAGGAAGACCCAGTACTTC. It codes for CASSPNGRKTQYF.

The CDR3 here is CASGPGLAGKFEQFF. CDR3 in DNA: TGTGCTAGTGGTCCCGGTCTAGCGGGAAAGTTTGAGCAGTTCTTC. V gene TRBV12-5 combines with J gene TRBJ2-5; 9 bases fit TRBD2. The J call may be wrong; the DNA end is better matched by TRBJ2-1. This CDR3 is 15 amino acids long. The germline V gene has CDR1 LGHNT and CDR2 FRNRAP.

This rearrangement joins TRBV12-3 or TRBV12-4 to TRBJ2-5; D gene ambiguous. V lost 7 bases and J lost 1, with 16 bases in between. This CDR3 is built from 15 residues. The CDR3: CASTRLETLQETQYF. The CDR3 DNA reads TGTGCCAGCACGAGGTTAGAAACACTCCAAGAGACCCAGTACTTC.

The CDR3 nucleotides read TGTGCCACCAGCACCTTAGCGGGAGACGCAGATACGCAGTATTTT. Protein sequence: CATSTLAGDADTQYF. The chain has TRBV15 and TRBJ2-3; 9 bases match TRBD2. Germline CDR1 and CDR2: LNHNV and YYDKDF (reference sequence). V dropped 4 bases and J dropped 4; count of bases not matched to a gene: 6. The CDR3 runs 15 residues.

The CDR3 protein is CASSETHATNEKLFF. DNA of the CDR3: TGTGCCAGCAGTGAAACACACGCAACTAATGAAAAACTGTTTTTT. This chain joins TRBV2 and TRBJ1-4; no clear D gene. V was clipped by 2 bases and J by 0 bases, with 7 bases between them. Germline V gene lookup returns CDR1 SNHLY and CDR2 FYNNEI. The CDR3 spans 15 residues.

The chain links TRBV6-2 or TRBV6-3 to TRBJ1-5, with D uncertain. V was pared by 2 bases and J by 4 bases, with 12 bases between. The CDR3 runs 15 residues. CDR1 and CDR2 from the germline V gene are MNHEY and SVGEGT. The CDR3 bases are TGTGCCAGCAGTTACCCGGGCGGACTGAATCAGCCCCAGCATTTT. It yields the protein CASSYPGGLNQPQHF.

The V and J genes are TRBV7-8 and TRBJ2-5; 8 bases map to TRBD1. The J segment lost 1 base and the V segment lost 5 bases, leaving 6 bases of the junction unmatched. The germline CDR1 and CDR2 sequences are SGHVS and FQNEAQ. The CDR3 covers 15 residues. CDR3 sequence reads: CASSPWTGPQETQYF. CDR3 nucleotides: TGTGCCAGCAGCCCATGGACAGGGCCCCAAGAGACCCAGTACTTC.

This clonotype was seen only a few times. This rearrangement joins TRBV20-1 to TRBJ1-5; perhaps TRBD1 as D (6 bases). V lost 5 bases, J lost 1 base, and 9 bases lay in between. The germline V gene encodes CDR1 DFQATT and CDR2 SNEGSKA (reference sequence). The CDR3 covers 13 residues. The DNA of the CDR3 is TGCAGTGCTCCCGGGACAAGCAATCAGCCCCAGCATTTT. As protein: CSAPGTSNQPQHF.

In DNA form, the CDR3 reads TGCAGCCACAGGAGCTCCTACAATGAGCAGTTCTTC. It translates to CSHRSSYNEQFF. The chain is built from TRBV20-1 and TRBJ2-1; maybe TRBD1 (5 bases). There are 12 residues in the CDR3. Germline V gene lookup returns CDR1 DFQATT and CDR2 SNEGSKA (reference sequence).

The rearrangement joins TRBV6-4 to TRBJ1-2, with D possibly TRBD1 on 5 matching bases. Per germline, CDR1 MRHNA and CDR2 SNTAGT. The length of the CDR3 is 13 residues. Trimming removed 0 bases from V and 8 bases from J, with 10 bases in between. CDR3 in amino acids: CASSDSFGGGYTF. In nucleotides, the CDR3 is TGTGCCAGCAGTGACTCGTTCGGGGGAGGCTACACCTTC.

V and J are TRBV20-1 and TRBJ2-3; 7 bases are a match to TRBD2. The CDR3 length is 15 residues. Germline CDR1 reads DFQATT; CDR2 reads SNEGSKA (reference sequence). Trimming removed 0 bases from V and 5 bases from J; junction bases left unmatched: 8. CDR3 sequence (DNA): TGCAGTGCTAGAGATAGGGCGGGAGTACGAGATACGCAGTATTTT. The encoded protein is CSARDRAGVRDTQYF.

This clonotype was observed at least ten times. CDR3 sequence: CASSAGGMNTGELFF. The CDR3, as DNA: TGTGCCAGCAGCGCCGGGGGGATGAACACCGGGGAGCTGTTTTTT. The rearrangement links TRBV7-2 to TRBJ2-2; TRBD2 matches 7 bases. V trimming: 5 bases; J trimming: 1 base; junction bases outside the gene matches: 4. Germline V gives CDR1 SGHTA, CDR2 FQGNSA. This CDR3 contains 15 residues.

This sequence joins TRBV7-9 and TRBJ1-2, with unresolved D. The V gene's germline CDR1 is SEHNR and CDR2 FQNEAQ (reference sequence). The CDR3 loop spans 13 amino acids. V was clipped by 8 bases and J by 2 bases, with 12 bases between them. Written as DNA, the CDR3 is TGTGCCAGCCGGATCGTCCAAAACTATGGCTACACCTTC. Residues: CASRIVQNYGYTF.

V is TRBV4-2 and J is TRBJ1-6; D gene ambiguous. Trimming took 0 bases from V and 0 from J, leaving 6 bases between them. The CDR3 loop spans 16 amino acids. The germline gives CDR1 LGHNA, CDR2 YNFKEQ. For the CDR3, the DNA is TGTGCCAGCAGCCAAGAGACGCGCTCCTATAATTCACCCCTCCACTTT. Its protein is CASSQETRSYNSPLHF.

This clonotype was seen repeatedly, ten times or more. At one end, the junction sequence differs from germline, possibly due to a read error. The CDR3 DNA sequence: TGTGCCAGCAGCTTAGGCAGCCCCTACGAGCAGTACTTC. Translated: CASSLGSPYEQYF. The chain recombines TRBV5-1 with TRBJ2-7; D is uncertain. Germline values: CDR1 SGHRS, CDR2 YFSETQ. The CDR3 is 13 amino acids.

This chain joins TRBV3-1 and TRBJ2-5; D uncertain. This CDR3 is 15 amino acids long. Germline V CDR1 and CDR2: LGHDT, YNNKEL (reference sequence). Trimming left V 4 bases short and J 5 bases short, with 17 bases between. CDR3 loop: CASSPPYGASETQYF. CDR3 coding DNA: TGTGCCAGCAGCCCTCCGTACGGAGCTTCGGAGACCCAGTACTTC.

The DNA of the CDR3 is TGTGCCACCAGCAGAGATACAGGCGCGAACACTGAAGCTTTCTTT. Translating it yields CATSRDTGANTEAFF. The chain carries TRBV15 and TRBJ1-1, with a tentative D call TRBD1 (5 bases). Germline CDR1 reads LNHNV; CDR2 reads YYDKDF (reference sequence). This CDR3 spans 15 amino acids. Trimming removed 0 bases from V and 1 base from J, with 9 bases in between.

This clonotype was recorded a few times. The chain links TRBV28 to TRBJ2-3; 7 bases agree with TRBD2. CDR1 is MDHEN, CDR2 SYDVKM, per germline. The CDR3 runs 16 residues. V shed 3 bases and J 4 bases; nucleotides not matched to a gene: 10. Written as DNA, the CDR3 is TGTGCCAGCAGTTTGAGGGCAGGACTAGGCCCAGATACGCAGTATTTT. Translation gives CASSLRAGLGPDTQYF.

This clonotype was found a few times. CDR3 loop: CASSLQTSSYEQYF. CDR3 nucleotides: TGTGCCAGCAGCTTACAAACGAGCTCCTACGAGCAGTACTTC. This rearrangement joins TRBV7-9 to TRBJ2-7; D unresolved. The CDR3 contains 14 residues. Deletions cut 2 bases from V and 0 bases from J, with 8 bases between. Germline CDR1 reads SEHNR; CDR2 reads FQNEAQ (reference sequence).